Each of the 8 T cell receptor beta chains below was sequenced from the same sample in a study of blood T cell repertoires in COVID-19. Sequencing used immunoSEQ multiplex PCR; TCRdb keeps in-frame clones, though not all of them. The sample has about 180,000 clones, roughly four fifths seen once. Specimen: peripheral blood. The receptors stem from a woman in her sixties or seventies with COVID-19, enrolled during active disease.

The CDR3 nucleotides read TGTGCCACCAGCAGGGGTAGGGGGGGTCAAAACATTCAGTACTTC. Its protein is CATSRGRGGQNIQYF. The chain employs TRBV15 and TRBJ2-4; TRBD2 might be the D (7 bases). The length of the CDR3 is 15 residues. In germline, CDR1 is LNHNV, CDR2 YYDKDF (reference sequence). Trimming left V 3 bases short and J 5 bases short, with 14 bases between. Drawing the rest from reference TRBV15 and TRBJ2-4, the complete variable domain is DAMVIQNPRYQVTQFGKPVTLSCSQTLNHNVMYWYQQKSSQAPKLLFHYYDKDFNNEADTPDNFQSRRPNTSFCFLDIRSPGLGDTAMYLCATSRGRGGQNIQYFGAGTRLSVL.

This clone was detected only a few times. This chain uses TRBV12-3 or TRBV12-4 with TRBJ1-6; D gene uncertain. This CDR3 comprises 12 residues. Deletions cut 5 bases from V and 7 bases from J, with 6 bases between. The CDR3 DNA sequence: TGTGCCAGCAGTAGCGGAAATTCACCCCTCCACTTT. This translates into CASSSGNSPLHF.

The sample holds one count of this clone. The chain recombines TRBV9 with TRBJ2-3; 7 nucleotides agree with TRBD2. The CDR3 is 17 amino acids. CDR1 is SGDLS and CDR2 is YYNGEE in the germline V gene. The J segment lost 3 bases and the V segment lost 0 bases, leaving 10 bases of the junction unmatched. CDR3 loop: CASSVGASGMRTDTQYF. Written as DNA, the CDR3 is TGTGCCAGCAGCGTAGGAGCCAGCGGGATGAGGACAGATACGCAGTATTTT.

The chain joins TRBV6-6 to TRBJ1-5; D not resolved. This CDR3 has 12 residues. CDR1 and CDR2 (germline): MNHNY, SVGAGI (reference sequence). V was cut by 7 bases and J by 6 bases, with 10 bases left in between. Here the CDR3 DNA reads TGTGCCAGCACCTGGGAGACTCAGCCCCAGCATTTT. Translating gives CASTWETQPQHF.

The chain joins TRBV28 to TRBJ2-3, with D tentatively TRBD1 (6 bases). Germline assignment: CDR1 MDHEN and CDR2 SYDVKM. The V end lost 1 base, the J end lost 4 bases, and 12 bases lay between the germline ends. The CDR3 is 15 amino acids. The CDR3: CASSLSGDAADTQYF. For the CDR3, the DNA is TGTGCCAGCAGTTTATCAGGGGATGCGGCAGATACGCAGTATTTT.

CDR3 DNA: TGTGCCAGCAGCCAAGTTGGAGGGAAGTTTGGGACCCAGTACTTC. Its protein product is CASSQVGGKFGTQYF. V is TRBV14 and J is TRBJ2-5; possibly TRBD2 for D (6 bases). From germline, CDR1 is SGHDN and CDR2 FVKESK. V lost 1 base and J 7 bases, leaving 16 bases between the germline ends. The CDR3 loop spans 15 amino acids.

A single count supports this clone. The V call is TRBV27, the J call TRBJ2-7, with D unresolved. Germline CDR1 is MNHEY and CDR2 is SMNVEV (reference sequence). Trimming cost V 5 bases and J 0 bases, with 14 bases left between them. The CDR3 is 15 amino acids. This chain's CDR3 is CASSPYSLSSYEQYF. The CDR3 DNA follows: TGTGCCAGCAGTCCATATAGCCTGAGCTCCTACGAGCAGTACTTC.

This clone was observed a single time. The chain recombines TRBV27 with TRBJ2-5; D might be TRBD2 (6 bases). The germline CDR1 and CDR2 sequences are MNHEY and SMNVEV (reference sequence). This CDR3 comprises 16 residues. The V and J ends lost 5 bases and 0 bases respectively, with 16 bases between them. The CDR3 sequence is CASSAAGKGYQETQYF. CDR3 nucleotide sequence: TGTGCCAGCAGTGCCGCGGGGAAGGGGTACCAAGAGACCCAGTACTTC.